Below, 8 T cell receptor beta chains from the same sample are listed, as sequenced in a study of vaccination and CD4 T cells after COVID-19. For these TCRs, the target antigens are not known. Treatment of the sample: roughly nine-day PBMC culture with coronavirus spike peptide pools or control peptides (ViraFEST assay). CD4+ T cells that had been cultured provided DNA sequenced with the Oncomine TCR Beta short-read assay. Each CDR3 protein is one row after TCRdb ran MiXCR on the PCR reads. This sample has 15,000 to 20,000 distinct CDR3 sequences, with roughly 58% found just once. The sample here was CD4+ T cells from blood, cultured in vitro, taken before SARS-CoV-2 vaccination. The receptors come from a human donor who had recovered from COVID-19.

This clonotype was counted between two and nine times. The V call is TRBV19, the J call TRBJ1-1, with D tentatively TRBD1 (5 bases). Germline assignment: CDR1 LNHDA and CDR2 SQIVND (reference sequence). The CDR3 loop spans 14 amino acids. V lost 4 bases, J lost 0 bases, and 9 bases lay in between. This CDR3 is CASSKRQLNTEAFF. Written as DNA, the CDR3 is TGTGCCAGTAGTAAGAGACAGTTGAACACTGAAGCTTTCTTT.

V usage is TRBV7-3 and J usage is TRBJ2-1, with TRBD1 matching over 9 bases. Germline CDR1 SGHTA, CDR2 FQGTGA. The ends lost 6 bases at V and 6 bases at J; junction bases unmatched: 9. This CDR3 has 15 residues. DNA of the CDR3: TGTGCCAGCAGTCCCGGACAGGGGATCGGCAATGAGCAGTTCTTC. Encoded protein: CASSPGQGIGNEQFF.

This chain uses TRBV5-1 with TRBJ1-5, with D uncertain. The germline V and J ends were trimmed by 2 bases and 4 bases, with 7 bases remaining between them. Germline loops: CDR1 SGHRS, CDR2 YFSETQ. CDR3 length: 13 residues. CDR3 region: CASSLGVNQPQHF. DNA of the CDR3: TGCGCCAGCAGCTTAGGTGTTAATCAGCCCCAGCATTTT.

The J gene is TRBJ1-1, the V gene TRBV7-8; no firm D call. V lost 3 bases and J lost 5, with 16 bases in between. Germline assignment: CDR1 SGHVS and CDR2 FQNEAQ. CDR3 length: 15 amino acids. CDR3 coding DNA: TGTGCCAGCAGCTTCAAAGGGCCGCGTGAGACTGAAGCTTTCTTT. Translation gives CASSFKGPRETEAFF. Variable domain in full (rest from reference TRBV7-8 and TRBJ1-1): GAGVSQSPRYKVAKRGQDVALRCDPISGHVSLFWYQQALGQGPEFLTYFQNEAQLDKSGLPSDRFFAERPEGSVSTLKIQRTQQEDSAVYLCASSFKGPRETEAFFGQGTRLTVV.

The chain joins TRBV28 to TRBJ2-3; 8 nucleotides match TRBD1. Trimming at V came to 2 bases and at J to 6 bases, leaving 1 base not matched to a gene. This CDR3 is built from 13 residues. CDR1 is MDHEN, CDR2 SYDVKM, per germline. In DNA, the CDR3 is TGTGCCAGCAGTTTAGGGGACAGGGATACGCAGTATTTT. Its protein is CASSLGDRDTQYF.

The rearrangement uses TRBV6-2 or TRBV6-3 and TRBJ2-2; the D is unclear. Germline CDR1 is MNHEY and CDR2 is SVGEGT. V lost 2 bases and J 3 bases, leaving 4 bases between the germline ends. This CDR3 is 13 amino acids long. CDR3 loop: CASSYRDTGELFF. The CDR3 DNA follows: TGTGCCAGCAGTTACAGGGACACCGGGGAGCTGTTTTTT.

V usage is TRBV6-2 or TRBV6-3 and J usage is TRBJ2-7; tentative D call: TRBD2 (6 bases). The germline CDR1 and CDR2 sequences are MNHEY and SVGEGT. V lost 2 bases and J lost 0, with 8 bases in between. The CDR3 extends over 14 amino acids. DNA of the CDR3: TGTGCCAGCAGTTACGGGACTGACTCCTACGAGCAGTACTTC. Amino acid sequence: CASSYGTDSYEQYF.

This clonotype was detected a few times. V usage is TRBV20-1 and J usage is TRBJ2-3; D unclear. Per germline, CDR1 DFQATT and CDR2 SNEGSKA (reference sequence). The V and J ends lost 3 bases and 6 bases respectively, with 7 bases between them. CDR3 length: 11 residues. CDR3 bases: TGCAGTGCTAGCAACTCTGATACGCAGTATTTT. This gives the protein CSASNSDTQYF.